A single sample is the source of the 19 T cell receptor beta chains below, sequenced in a study of blood T cell repertoires in COVID-19. Sequencing was performed with immunoSEQ multiplex PCR; in TCRdb, only in-frame clones are kept and a portion is missing. The sample has about 64,000 clones; 88% are singletons. The sample comprised peripheral blood. These receptors came from a woman aged 60-75 years with COVID-19, enrolled during active disease.

V is TRBV29-1 and J is TRBJ2-1, with TRBD2 identical over 16 bases. CDR1 is SQVTM, CDR2 ANQGSEA, per germline. The CDR3 runs to 15 residues. V was clipped by 6 bases and J by 8 bases; unmatched bases: 7. CDR3 in DNA: TGCAGCGTCGAGGGGACTAGCGGGGGGGCCTATGAGCAGTTCTTC. Encoded protein: CSVEGTSGGAYEQFF.

The V and J genes are TRBV3-1 (or the pseudogene TRBV3-2) and TRBJ1-6; D perhaps matches TRBD1 (6 bases). Looked up from germline, CDR1 is LGHDT and CDR2 is YNNKEL (reference sequence). This CDR3 has 16 residues. V was cut by 1 base and J by 3 bases, with 10 bases left in between. The CDR3 region is CASSQAGGGYNSPLHF. The CDR3, as DNA: TGTGCCAGCAGCCAAGCGGGGGGCGGCTATAATTCACCCCTCCACTTT.

The gene calls are TRBV10-1 and TRBJ2-3; the D gene is possibly TRBD1 (5 bases). This CDR3 has 14 amino acids. Trimming stripped 8 bases from V and 0 bases from J, with 12 bases between. Germline loops: CDR1 WNHNN, CDR2 SYGVQD (reference sequence). In nucleotides, the CDR3 is TGCGCCAGCGGCATGGACACGAGCACAGATACGCAGTATTTT. Protein product: CASGMDTSTDTQYF.

V gene TRBV6-1 combines with J gene TRBJ1-2; possibly TRBD1 for D (5 bases). Germline V gives CDR1 MNHNS, CDR2 SASEGT. V lost 0 bases to trimming and J lost 1 base, with 21 bases between them. The CDR3 contains 19 residues. The CDR3 reads CASSEARGSHRLNNYGYTF. The CDR3 nucleotides are TGTGCCAGCAGTGAAGCGCGGGGCAGTCACCGACTAAATAACTATGGCTACACCTTC.

Only one count was recorded for this clone. V is TRBV12-3 or TRBV12-4 and J is TRBJ2-2; D call uncertain. CDR3 length equals 13 residues. V lost 7 bases and J 5 bases, leaving 11 bases between the germline ends. CDR3 bases: TGTGCCAGCACCCCCTCCGGGACCGGGGAGCTGTTTTTT. Translation: CASTPSGTGELFF.

The chain combines TRBV2 with TRBJ2-6, with 12 bases that match TRBD1. Trimming removed 4 bases from V and 0 bases from J; junction bases left unmatched: 4. In germline, CDR1 is SNHLY, CDR2 FYNNEI. This CDR3 has 18 amino acids. CDR3 amino acids: CASSGPGQGASGANVLTF. The CDR3 DNA follows: TGTGCCAGCAGTGGCCCGGGACAGGGGGCCTCTGGGGCCAACGTCCTGACTTTC.

This clone showed up just a few times. The chain combines TRBV6-1 with TRBJ2-3; D gene unclear. This CDR3 is built from 12 residues. Germline V gives CDR1 MNHNS, CDR2 SASEGT. Trimming pared 2 bases from V and 6 bases from J, leaving 6 bases between. The CDR3 DNA follows: TGTGCCAGCAGTGAATCTCTGGATACGCAGTATTTT. It codes for CASSESLDTQYF.

This clone was observed a few times. The chain is built from TRBV28 and TRBJ1-1; 7 bases agree with TRBD1. J lost 6 bases, V lost 8 bases, and 12 bases had no gene match. Germline V gene lookup returns CDR1 MDHEN and CDR2 SYDVKM. CDR3 length equals 14 residues. The CDR3 DNA is TGTGCCAGCTGCACAGGGGACCGTTTTGCTGAAGCTTTCTTT. Its protein is CASCTGDRFAEAFF.

The rearrangement joins TRBV18 to TRBJ2-7; 8 nucleotides agree with TRBD2. CDR3 length: 16 amino acids. Germline assignment: CDR1 KGHSH and CDR2 LQKENI. The V segment lost 3 bases and the J segment 0 bases; nucleotides outside the gene matches: 7. Here the CDR3 reads CASSPRGGKDSYEQYF. CDR3 DNA: TGTGCCAGCTCACCCCGGGGGGGGAAAGACTCCTACGAGCAGTACTTC.

The chain uses TRBV10-2 and TRBJ2-3; 15 bases are shared with TRBD2. The CDR3 loop spans 21 amino acids. In germline, CDR1 is WSHSY, CDR2 SAAADI. Trimming cost V 0 bases and J 6 bases; bases outside gene matches: 16. CDR3 DNA sequence: TGCGCCAGCAGTGAGTCAATCAGCTTTTGGACTAGCGGGAGGGCCATCGATACGCAGTATTTT. This codes for CASSESISFWTSGRAIDTQYF.

The chain has TRBV30 and TRBJ1-1; D may be TRBD1 (6 bases). The CDR3 runs 13 residues. Trimming pared 0 bases from V and 5 bases from J, leaving 10 bases between. CDR1 is GTSNPN, CDR2 SVGIG, per germline (reference sequence). This chain's CDR3 is CAWSVMGATEAFF. The CDR3 nucleotides are TGTGCCTGGAGTGTAATGGGGGCAACTGAAGCTTTCTTT. Drawing the rest from reference TRBV30 and TRBJ1-1, the complete variable domain is SQTIHQWPATLVQPVGSPLSLECTVEGTSNPNLYWYRQAAGRGLQLLFYSVGIGQISSEVPQNLSASRPQDRQFILSSKKLLLSDSGFYLCAWSVMGATEAFFGQGTRLTVV.

This rearrangement joins TRBV4-2 to TRBJ1-1; D might be TRBD1 (6 bases). The CDR3 has 16 amino acids. With 0 bases removed from V and 0 bases from J, the gap between germline ends came to 11 bases. CDR1 LGHNA and CDR2 YNFKEQ come from the germline V gene. This CDR3 is CASSQEVRQVNTEAFF. The CDR3 DNA is TGTGCCAGCAGCCAAGAAGTTCGACAGGTGAACACTGAAGCTTTCTTT.

V and J are TRBV19 and TRBJ2-7, with 10 bases that match TRBD1. Germline-derived CDR1 and CDR2 are LNHDA and SQIVND (reference sequence). The V gene end was trimmed by 6 bases and the J gene end by 1 base; junction bases not matched to a gene: 0. The CDR3 contains 13 residues. The CDR3 DNA reads as TGTGCCAGTAGGGACAGGGGGTCCTACGAGCAGTACTTC. Translated, it gives CASRDRGSYEQYF.

The chain has TRBV4-3 and TRBJ2-2; 8 bases are shared with TRBD2. The germline gives CDR1 LGHNA, CDR2 YSLEER. The V segment lost 4 bases and the J segment 2 bases; nucleotides outside the gene matches: 12. CDR3 length equals 18 residues. The CDR3 nucleotides read TGCGCCAGCAGCCCCAGGGCGGGGGGCACCTTTAACACCGGGGAGCTGTTTTTT. Its protein is CASSPRAGGTFNTGELFF.

The chain couples TRBV27 to TRBJ2-1, with D possibly TRBD2 on 5 matching bases. CDR3 size: 13 residues. Trimming removed 6 bases from V and 4 bases from J, with 10 bases in between. Germline-derived CDR1 and CDR2 are MNHEY and SMNVEV (reference sequence). The CDR3 DNA is TGTGCCAGCAGATTGACTACTTACAATGAGCAGTTCTTC. Its translation: CASRLTTYNEQFF.

This chain connects TRBV5-6 to TRBJ2-7, with TRBD1 identical over 8 bases. The CDR3 spans 13 residues. Germline assignment: CDR1 SGHDT and CDR2 YYEEEE. V shed 2 bases and J 4 bases; nucleotides not matched to a gene: 2. The CDR3 here is CASSLQGDYEQYF. The CDR3 coding sequence is TGTGCCAGCAGCTTACAGGGGGATTACGAGCAGTACTTC.

The chain carries TRBV12-3 or TRBV12-4 and TRBJ2-2; D call uncertain. V lost 3 bases, J lost 6 bases, and 8 bases lay in between. The CDR3 has 13 residues. The CDR3: CASSLVGSGELFF. The CDR3 DNA reads as TGTGCCAGCAGTTTGGTCGGGTCCGGGGAGCTGTTTTTT.

The gene calls are TRBV18 and TRBJ2-5; 13 bases line up with TRBD2. This CDR3 is 16 amino acids long. The ends lost 4 bases at V and 6 bases at J; junction bases unmatched: 8. Germline CDR1 is KGHSH and CDR2 is LQKENI. This CDR3 is CASSRPGTSGEKTQYF. CDR3 nucleotides: TGTGCCAGCTCACGTCCCGGGACTAGCGGGGAGAAGACCCAGTACTTC.

This chain joins TRBV5-1 and TRBJ1-4; possible D gene TRBD1, 6 bases. This CDR3 spans 14 amino acids. Germline CDR1 is SGHRS and CDR2 is YFSETQ. V dropped 3 bases and J dropped 3 bases, with 9 bases sitting between them. This chain's CDR3 is CASSWDTSNEKLFF. CDR3 DNA sequence: TGCGCCAGCAGCTGGGACACATCTAATGAAAAACTGTTTTTT. The variable domain in full, with the rest retrieved from reference TRBV5-1 and TRBJ1-4, is KAGVTQTPRYLIKTRGQQVTLSCSPISGHRSVSWYQQTPGQGLQFLFEYFSETQRNKGNFPGRFSGRQFSNSRSEMNVSTLELGDSALYLCASSWDTSNEKLFFGSGTQLSVL.